Presented here are 25 T cell receptor beta chains from one specimen sequenced in a study of shared clonotypes between healthy human individuals. Produced via immunoSEQ multiplex PCR; TCRdb's table is partial and in-frame only. The table lists fewer than 850,000 clones, 80% to 95% of them singletons. The sample comprised memory CD8+ T cells from PBMCs. Subset noted: CD45RO+ cells pooled with CCR7-negative TemRA cells. Receptors originate from a man aged 18-30 years in good health. Some clones in this sample may be carry-over from other donors' samples.

The chain uses TRBV7-2 and TRBJ1-5, with D possibly TRBD1 on 6 matching bases. The CDR3 totals 16 residues. V was shortened by 5 bases and J by 3 bases, with 17 bases between the two germline ends. Germline CDR1 reads SGHTA; CDR2 reads FQGNSA. The CDR3 spells CASSPNPGHFNQPQHF. As DNA, the CDR3 is TGTGCCAGCAGCCCGAACCCGGGACACTTCAATCAGCCCCAGCATTTT.

This clone was observed a single time. This same CDR3 is encoded by further DNA sequences in the sample. V gene TRBV29-1 combines with J gene TRBJ2-7; D is undetermined. Germline values: CDR1 SQVTM, CDR2 ANQGSEA. V was clipped by 0 bases and J by 1 base, with 7 bases between them. The CDR3 covers 13 residues. CDR3 protein: CSVEDRVSYEQYF. Written as DNA, the CDR3 is TGCAGCGTTGAAGATCGCGTTTCCTACGAGCAGTACTTC.

The gene calls are TRBV4-3 and TRBJ2-1; 9 bases are a match to TRBD2. V lost 0 bases to trimming and J lost 4 bases; unmatched junction nucleotides: 4. Looked up from germline, CDR1 is LGHNA and CDR2 is YSLEER. The CDR3 has 16 residues. CDR3 region: CASSQDASGIYNEQFF. CDR3 nucleotides: TGCGCCAGCAGCCAAGACGCTAGCGGGATTTACAATGAGCAGTTCTTC.

This clone was found a few times. The chain employs TRBV5-1 and TRBJ1-1; perhaps TRBD1 as D (5 bases). Germline V gives CDR1 SGHRS, CDR2 YFSETQ. The CDR3 sequence is 14 residues long. The ends were cut back, 0 bases at V and 5 bases at J, with 11 bases in the middle. The CDR3 nucleotides read TGCGCCAGCAGCTTGGAGAGGGGTAGGACTGAAGCTTTCTTT. This codes for CASSLERGRTEAFF.

The chain carries TRBV27 and TRBJ1-1; possibly TRBD1 for D (6 bases). Between the trimmed V and J ends, which lost 5 bases and 4 bases, there was a span of 17 bases. Germline V CDR1 and CDR2: MNHEY, SMNVEV (reference sequence). This CDR3 region has 15 residues. CDR3 loop: CASSPGDELGTEAFF. The CDR3 DNA sequence: TGTGCCAGCAGTCCAGGGGACGAATTGGGCACTGAAGCTTTCTTT.

This clone has just one count. This chain links TRBV6-5 with TRBJ2-1; D call uncertain. The CDR3 extends over 16 amino acids. The germline CDR1 and CDR2 sequences are MNHEY and SVGAGI. V was pared by 4 bases and J by 8 bases, with 21 bases between. This chain's CDR3 is CASSSFLRTTRDEQFF. DNA for the CDR3: TGTGCCAGCAGTTCTTTTCTACGAACAACCCGCGATGAGCAGTTCTTC.

The V call is TRBV7-2, the J call TRBJ1-5; D is uncertain. CDR1 and CDR2 from the germline V gene are SGHTA and FQGNSA. The CDR3 sequence is 17 residues long. V was trimmed by 1 base and J by 0 bases, leaving 13 bases between them. The CDR3 nucleotides read TGTGCCAGCAGCTTAGTCGCAGCTTCCTATAGCAATCAGCCCCAGCATTTT. It yields the protein CASSLVAASYSNQPQHF. The complete variable domain, with remaining parts taken from reference TRBV7-2 and TRBJ1-5, reads GAGVSQSPSNKVTEKGKDVELRCDPISGHTALYWYRQSLGQGLEFLIYFQGNSAPDKSGLPSDRFSAERTGGSVSTLTIQRTQQEDSAVYLCASSLVAASYSNQPQHFGDGTRLSIL.

A single count supports this clone. The chain links TRBV7-9 to TRBJ1-2; D call uncertain. The germline gives CDR1 SEHNR, CDR2 FQNEAQ (reference sequence). V lost 1 base to trimming and J lost 4 bases, with 13 bases between them. The CDR3 length is 15 residues. DNA of the CDR3: TGTGCCAGCAGCTTAGTCCTGGACCCAGGCTATGGCTACACCTTC. Its protein is CASSLVLDPGYGYTF.

The V call is TRBV7-2, the J call TRBJ2-3, with D possibly matching TRBD2 (5 bases). Germline V gene lookup returns CDR1 SGHTA and CDR2 FQGNSA. The CDR3 consists of 15 residues. With 5 bases removed from V and 2 bases from J, the gap between germline ends came to 14 bases. The CDR3 nucleotides are TGTGCCAGCAGCCTGGACTTGGGATCCACAGATACGCAGTATTTT. Amino acids: CASSLDLGSTDTQYF. The whole variable domain, filled in from reference TRBV7-2 and TRBJ2-3, reads GAGVSQSPSNKVTEKGKDVELRCDPISGHTALYWYRQSLGQGLEFLIYFQGNSAPDKSGLPSDRFSAERTGGSVSTLTIQRTQQEDSAVYLCASSLDLGSTDTQYFGPGTRLTVL.

In this sample, this clone turned up many times. V and J are TRBV28 and TRBJ2-7, with 7 bases identical to TRBD2. Germline V gene sequence: CDR1 MDHEN, CDR2 SYDVKM. J lost 7 bases, V lost 2 bases, and 11 bases had no gene match. The CDR3 loop spans 15 amino acids. CDR3 coding DNA: TGTGCCAGCAGTTTACTCGGGACTAATTTGCGGGAGCAGTACTTC. Protein sequence: CASSLLGTNLREQYF.

This chain joins TRBV7-6 and TRBJ2-6, with unresolved D. The germline V gene has CDR1 SGHVS and CDR2 FNYEAQ. This CDR3 is 15 amino acids long. Trimming shortened V by 4 bases and J by 4 bases, and 11 bases separated the two germline ends. CDR3 region: CASSSTPPGANVLTF. The CDR3 DNA is TGTGCCAGCAGCTCGACCCCCCCCGGGGCCAACGTCCTGACTTTC.

J is TRBJ1-2 and V is TRBV5-1, with TRBD1 identical over 7 bases. Germline assignment: CDR1 SGHRS and CDR2 YFSETQ. Trimming removed 2 bases from V and 6 bases from J; junction bases left unmatched: 7. This CDR3 is built from 14 residues. CDR3: CASSFATGTDGYTF. CDR3 nucleotide sequence: TGCGCCAGCAGCTTCGCGACAGGGACGGATGGCTACACCTTC.

The rearrangement links TRBV19 to TRBJ2-7; D not certain. Trimming shortened V by 3 bases and J by 3 bases, and 9 bases separated the two germline ends. CDR3 length: 13 amino acids. Per the germline V gene, CDR1 is LNHDA and CDR2 is SQIVND (reference sequence). The CDR3 bases are TGTGCCAGTAGTATGAGCGTCAGCTACGAGCAGTACTTC. This sequence encodes CASSMSVSYEQYF.

As for this clone: Since a far larger clone is one base different, this is likely a read error. Other DNA sequences within the sample encode an identical CDR3. The rearrangement joins TRBV28 to TRBJ2-7; 8 bases agree with TRBD1. Germline CDR1 is MDHEN and CDR2 is SYDVKM. V gave up 9 bases and J gave up 4 bases; unmatched junction bases: 11. This CDR3 comprises 14 residues. CDR3 bases: TGTGCCAGTAAGGGAGAACAGGGGGAATACGAGCAGTACTTC. It is translated as CASKGEQGEYEQYF. The complete variable domain, with remaining parts taken from reference TRBV28 and TRBJ2-7, reads DVKVTQSSRYLVKRTGEKVFLECVQDMDHENMFWYRQDPGLGLRLIYFSYDVKMKEKGDIPEGYSVSREKKERFSLILESASTNQTSMYLCASKGEQGEYEQYFGPGTRLTVT.

The chain carries TRBV29-1 and TRBJ2-7; TRBD1 agrees at 9 bases. The CDR3 covers 15 residues. Germline V CDR1 and CDR2: SQVTM, ANQGSEA. J lost 0 bases, V lost 6 bases, and 9 bases had no gene match. DNA for the CDR3: TGCAGCGTGATCCCGGGACAGGGTTTCTCCTACGAGCAGTACTTC. Translated: CSVIPGQGFSYEQYF.

This sequence joins TRBV6-5 and TRBJ1-5; 7 bases are shared with TRBD1. The CDR3 extends over 15 amino acids. The germline gives CDR1 MNHEY, CDR2 SVGAGI. J lost 6 bases, V lost 7 bases, and 12 bases had no gene match. The CDR3 region is CASTPVQEGAQPQHF. The DNA of the CDR3 is TGTGCCAGCACCCCAGTTCAAGAGGGGGCTCAGCCCCAGCATTTT.

The rearrangement joins TRBV28 to TRBJ2-2; possibly TRBD1 for D (6 bases). The CDR3 runs to 13 residues. V lost 6 bases and J lost 4, with 9 bases in between. Germline V gene lookup returns CDR1 MDHEN and CDR2 SYDVKM. The CDR3 DNA sequence: TGTGCCAGCAGCGGGGACATCACCGGGGAGCTGTTTTTT. Residues: CASSGDITGELFF.

The chain is built from TRBV6-1 and TRBJ1-5; D is undetermined. CDR3 size: 15 residues. V lost 8 bases and J lost 1, with 15 bases in between. Looked up from germline, CDR1 is MNHNS and CDR2 is SASEGT. CDR3 protein: CASDDFLGSNQPQHF. CDR3 DNA sequence: TGTGCCAGCGATGACTTCTTAGGCAGCAATCAGCCCCAGCATTTT.

The rearrangement uses TRBV30 and TRBJ2-5, with TRBD1 identical over 7 bases. V lost 4 bases to trimming and J lost 4 bases; unmatched junction nucleotides: 0. The CDR3 covers 11 residues. Germline assignment: CDR1 GTSNPN and CDR2 SVGIG (reference sequence). CDR3 in amino acids: CAWNRGETQYF. Here the CDR3 DNA reads TGTGCCTGGAACAGGGGAGAGACCCAGTACTTC.

The V and J genes are TRBV6-5 and TRBJ2-5; D may correspond to TRBD1 or TRBD2 (5 bases each). The J call may be incorrect, as the DNA end agrees better with TRBJ2-7. Germline CDR1 reads MNHEY; CDR2 reads SVGAGI. The CDR3 loop spans 15 amino acids. CDR3 DNA sequence: TGTGCCAGCAGTTACCGAACCGGGACGACACACGAGCAGTACTTC. Translation gives CASSYRTGTTHEQYF.

Here the CDR3 reads CASRPSRDGLLETQYF. The CDR3 DNA is TGTGCCAGCAGACCAAGCCGGGACGGACTATTGGAGACCCAGTACTTC. The V and J genes are TRBV28 and TRBJ2-5; tentative D call: TRBD2 (6 bases). The CDR3 spans 16 residues. Per the germline V gene, CDR1 is MDHEN and CDR2 is SYDVKM. V lost 6 bases and J lost 5, with 22 bases in between.

This rearrangement joins TRBV27 to TRBJ2-7; D ambiguous. The germline V gene has CDR1 MNHEY and CDR2 SMNVEV (reference sequence). This CDR3 region has 9 residues. V was cut by 6 bases and J by 4 bases, with 1 base left in between. DNA for the CDR3: TGTGCCAGCAGATACGAGCAGTACTTC. Translating it yields CASRYEQYF.

The V call is TRBV27, the J call TRBJ2-1; D tentatively reads TRBD1 or TRBD2 (7 bases each). V shed 5 bases and J shed 8 bases, with 31 bases lying between them. The germline gives CDR1 MNHEY, CDR2 SMNVEV (reference sequence). There are 19 residues in the CDR3. DNA of the CDR3: TGTGCCAGCAGTCCGCTAGGCCTCGGGGAGGGGGCCCTAGCAGATGAGCAGTTCTTC. Encoded protein: CASSPLGLGEGALADEQFF.

The V gene is TRBV28, the J gene TRBJ2-7; TRBD2 agrees at 7 bases. The CDR3 extends over 13 amino acids. Germline CDR1 and CDR2: MDHEN and SYDVKM. V shed 2 bases and J 2 bases; nucleotides not matched to a gene: 0. CDR3 bases: TGTGCCAGCAGTTTACTAGCGGCCTACGAGCAGTACTTC. This sequence encodes CASSLLAAYEQYF.

The CDR3 sequence: CASRDHIAGIDQTQYF. As DNA, the CDR3 is TGTGCCAGCAGAGACCATATAGCGGGAATAGACCAGACCCAGTACTTC. This rearrangement joins TRBV28 to TRBJ2-5; TRBD2 agrees at 8 bases. CDR3 size: 16 residues. The junction had 15 bases not matched to a gene; V was cut back by 6 bases and J by 6 bases. Germline assignment: CDR1 MDHEN and CDR2 SYDVKM.